This record concerns one TCR beta chain sequence. Its antigen is currently not known. No qualities accompany the bases; no much larger clone lies one base away. A single peripheral blood draw of around 120 mL on average was collected from each donor into heparinised tubes. A BD FACSAria II was used to sort naive, central memory, regulatory and stem cell-like memory CD4+ T cells with a panel that included CD45RO, CCR7, CD25, CD127, CD95 and CD27. Every sorted population had a purity above 95%. PBMCs were isolated immediately by Lymphoprep density gradient centrifugation and stained directly without culture. So that batch effects would be minimized, each experiment stained and sorted samples in pairs, pairing one healthy donor with one patient. The High Capacity cDNA Reverse Transcription Kit was used to reverse transcribe all of the isolated RNA, meaning that expressed TCRB transcripts were what got sequenced. Deep immunoSEQ sequencing was performed on naive, central memory and regulatory T cell samples, with an average of roughly 3.3 million total reads per sample. After sorted cells were lysed in RLT buffer, RNA was extracted with DNase-treated RNeasy Micro or Mini kits, with the choice depending on cell number. To prevent cross-contamination, each cell subset was processed individually, whereas patient and healthy donor samples were processed jointly. The immunoSEQ multiplex PCR was used to amplify TCRB sequences from cDNA, yielding 87-bp fragments that span the CDR3 region. Amplicons were sequenced on the Illumina HiSeq platform. The study's processing was this. Synthetic template baselines were used to correct PCR bias computationally, reads within Hamming distance 2 were collapsed together, and singletons that could not be merged were discarded. Reads were aligned against IMGT to assign V, D and J genes, CDR3 length and insertions or deletions at six rearrangement sites. Within each subset, clonotype counts were normalized to sorted cell number, and only after that were true diversity and Gini coefficients computed with the tcR R package. Repertoire sharing was quantified using the overlap coefficient calculated on TCRB nucleotide sequences. As a proxy for the pre-selection repertoire, out-of-frame TCRB sequences from naive cells were analyzed. TCRdb took over this immuneACCESS table, retaining in-frame rearrangements with V and J assigned. Such tables are incomplete; in checked studies, under half of the missing clones stem from an unresolved V gene, and the remainder is unexplained. The V and J calls and clone size come from that table; D and trimming were worked out from the DNA. The sample profile shows 250,000 to 300,000 clones; around 25% of them were found once. Jointly, the top ten make up around 0.012% of the sample.

The sample is drawn from a study of beta chain features in type 1 diabetes (dated by TCRdb to the late 2010s). In terms of the full investigation: No differences in mean age, gender distribution, total cell number or subset yield were found between patients and healthy donors. A total of 107,917,701 sorted cells were examined across all samples, and the number of cells per subset was strongly correlated with RNA yield. In the study, TCRB repertoires of sorted circulating CD4+ T cell subsets from recently diagnosed type 1 diabetes patients were compared with those of matched healthy donors. Naive and central memory subsets were obtained from all 30 or so donors, but regulatory and stem cell-like memory subsets were isolated from only 8 patients and roughly 8 healthy donors. What the study reported, not specific to this receptor: In all four CD4+ subsets, TCRB CDR3 length was moderately but significantly shorter in type 1 diabetes patients. Only small numbers of individuals were included in the HLA sub-analyses, which left unresolved whether HLA type had any influence on TCRB rearrangement. Because cDNA was sequenced instead of genomic DNA, highly expressing activated cells could be over-represented, though the groups showed no difference in activation or CD3 levels. Fewer insertions and more nucleotide deletions at VDJ recombination sites were observed in patients with type 1 diabetes, implying thymic rearrangement abnormalities. Shorter templates might have been favored by PCR, but patient and control samples were amplified and corrected together, so both groups would have been affected equally by any skew. The naive, central memory and regulatory TCRB repertoires appeared to resemble one another more closely among patients than among healthy donors.

Germline trimming: 0 bases from V, 5 bases from J; junction bases outside gene matches: 6. The CDR3, cysteine through phenylalanine, is 15 amino acids long. Only CDR3 DNA is held: 45 bases, read in frame from base 1. CDR1 SGHRS and CDR2 YFSETQ are derived from the germline V gene. The specimen was naive CD4+ T cells from blood. The cell subset or site label here, explained by the study, means: true naive CD4+ T cells. This chain joins TRBV5-1 to TRBJ1-2; 8 bases in the middle match TRBD1. The source is a woman in her twenties or thirties with type 1 diabetes. This receptor carries the CDR3 CASSLARDRIYGYTF. Read as DNA, the sequence is TGCGCCAGCAGCTTGGCCAGGGACAGGATTTATGGCTACACCTTC.